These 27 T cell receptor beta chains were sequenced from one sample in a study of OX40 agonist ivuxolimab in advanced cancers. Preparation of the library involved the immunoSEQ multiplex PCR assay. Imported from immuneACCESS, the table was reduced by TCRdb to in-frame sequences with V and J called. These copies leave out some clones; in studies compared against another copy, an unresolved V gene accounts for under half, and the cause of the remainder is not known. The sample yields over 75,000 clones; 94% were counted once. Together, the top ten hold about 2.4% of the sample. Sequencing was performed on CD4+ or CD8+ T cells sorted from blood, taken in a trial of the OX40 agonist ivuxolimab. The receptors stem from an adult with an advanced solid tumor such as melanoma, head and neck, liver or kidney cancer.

The DNA of the CDR3 is TGTGCCAGCAGCTTAAGAGGTACAGGGCGGGAGGGCCGTGATACGCAGTATTTT. Residues: CASSLRGTGREGRDTQYF. The chain employs TRBV7-3 and TRBJ2-3; 9 bases line up with TRBD2. This CDR3 contains 18 residues. Germline V gives CDR1 SGHTA, CDR2 FQGTGA. Losses at the gene ends were 1 base for V and 6 bases for J; bases not matched to a gene: 14.

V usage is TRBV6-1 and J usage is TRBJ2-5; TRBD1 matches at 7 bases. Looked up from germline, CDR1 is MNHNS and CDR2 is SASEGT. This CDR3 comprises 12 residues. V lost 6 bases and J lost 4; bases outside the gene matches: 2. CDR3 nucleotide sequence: TGTGCCAGCAGGGGACAGTTAGAGACCCAGTACTTC. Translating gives CASRGQLETQYF.

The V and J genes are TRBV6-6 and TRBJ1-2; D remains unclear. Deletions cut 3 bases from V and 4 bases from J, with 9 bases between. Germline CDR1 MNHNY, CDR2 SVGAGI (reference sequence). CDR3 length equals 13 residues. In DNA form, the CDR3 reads TGTGCCAGCAGTTATAACGGAATCTATGGCTACACCTTC. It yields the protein CASSYNGIYGYTF.

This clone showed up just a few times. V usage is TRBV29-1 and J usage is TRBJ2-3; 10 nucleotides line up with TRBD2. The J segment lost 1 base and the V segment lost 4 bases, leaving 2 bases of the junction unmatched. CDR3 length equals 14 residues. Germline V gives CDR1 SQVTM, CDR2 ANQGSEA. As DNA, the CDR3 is TGCAGCGTTGGGACTAGCGGCCGCACAGATACGCAGTATTTT. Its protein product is CSVGTSGRTDTQYF.

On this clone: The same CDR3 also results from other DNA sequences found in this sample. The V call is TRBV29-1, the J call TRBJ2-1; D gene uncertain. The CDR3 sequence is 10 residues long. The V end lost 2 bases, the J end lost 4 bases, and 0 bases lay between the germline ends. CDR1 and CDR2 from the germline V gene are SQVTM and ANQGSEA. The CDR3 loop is CSVEYNEQFF. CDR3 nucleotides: TGCAGCGTTGAATACAATGAGCAGTTCTTC.

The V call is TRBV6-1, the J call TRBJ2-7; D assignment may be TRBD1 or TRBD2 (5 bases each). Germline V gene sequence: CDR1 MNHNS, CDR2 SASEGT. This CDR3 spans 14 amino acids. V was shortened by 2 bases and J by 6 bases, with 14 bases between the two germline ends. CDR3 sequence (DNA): TGTGCCAGCAGTGAATGGTACCCGGGACGCGAGCAGTACTTC. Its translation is CASSEWYPGREQYF.

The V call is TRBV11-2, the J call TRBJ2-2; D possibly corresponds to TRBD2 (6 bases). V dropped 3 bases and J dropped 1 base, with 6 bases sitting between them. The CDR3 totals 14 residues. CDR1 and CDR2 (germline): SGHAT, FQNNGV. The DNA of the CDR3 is TGTGCCAGCAGCTTGGGAGGGAACACCGGGGAGCTGTTTTTT. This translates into CASSLGGNTGELFF. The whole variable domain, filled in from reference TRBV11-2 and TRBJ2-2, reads EAGVAQSPRYKIIEKRQSVAFWCNPISGHATLYWYQQILGQGPKLLIQFQNNGVVDDSQLPKDRFSAERLKGVDSTLKIQPAKLEDSAVYLCASSLGGNTGELFFGEGSRLTVL.

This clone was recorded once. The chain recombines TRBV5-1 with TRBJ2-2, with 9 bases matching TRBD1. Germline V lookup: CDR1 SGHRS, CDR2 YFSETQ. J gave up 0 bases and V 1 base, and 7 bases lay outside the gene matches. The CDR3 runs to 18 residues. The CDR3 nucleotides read TGCGCCAGCAGCTTGTTTTTGGGACAGGGCACGAACACCGGGGAGCTGTTTTTT. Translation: CASSLFLGQGTNTGELFF.

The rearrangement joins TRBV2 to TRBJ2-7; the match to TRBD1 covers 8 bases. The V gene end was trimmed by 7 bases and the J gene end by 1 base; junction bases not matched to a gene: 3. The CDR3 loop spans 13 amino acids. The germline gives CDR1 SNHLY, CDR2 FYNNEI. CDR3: CASTGQGSYEQYF. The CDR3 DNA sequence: TGTGCCAGCACCGGACAGGGATCCTACGAGCAGTACTTC.

This CDR3 is CASSAGAIYNEQFF. The DNA for the CDR3 is TGTGCCAGCAGTGCGGGAGCCATCTACAATGAGCAGTTCTTC. The V call is TRBV6-1, the J call TRBJ2-1; D might be TRBD2 (6 bases). V lost 4 bases and J lost 3, with 10 bases in between. The CDR3 sequence is 14 residues long. Germline CDR1 MNHNS, CDR2 SASEGT.

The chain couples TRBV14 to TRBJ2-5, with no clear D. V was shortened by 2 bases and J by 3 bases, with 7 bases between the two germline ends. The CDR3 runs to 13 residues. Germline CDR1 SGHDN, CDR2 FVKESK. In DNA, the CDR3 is TGTGCCAGCAGCCAATGGGCGGAAGAGACCCAGTACTTC. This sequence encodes CASSQWAEETQYF.

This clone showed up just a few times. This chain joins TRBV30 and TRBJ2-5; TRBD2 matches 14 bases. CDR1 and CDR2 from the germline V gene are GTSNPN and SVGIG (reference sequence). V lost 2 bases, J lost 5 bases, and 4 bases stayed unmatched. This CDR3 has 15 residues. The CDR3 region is CAWSSGTSGSETQYF. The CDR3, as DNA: TGTGCCTGGAGTTCTGGGACTAGCGGGAGCGAGACCCAGTACTTC.

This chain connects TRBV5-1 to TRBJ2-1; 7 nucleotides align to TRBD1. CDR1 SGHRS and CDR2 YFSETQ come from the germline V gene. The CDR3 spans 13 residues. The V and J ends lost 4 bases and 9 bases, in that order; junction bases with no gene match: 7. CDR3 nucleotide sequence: TGCGCCAGCAGCGCCTCAGGGGGTGGTGAGCAGTTCTTC. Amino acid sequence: CASSASGGGEQFF.

The CDR3 sequence is CASGQGTGTEAFF. The CDR3 coding sequence is TGTGCCAGCGGACAGGGGACCGGTACTGAAGCTTTCTTT. This chain connects TRBV27 to TRBJ1-1; the match to TRBD1 covers 9 bases. The CDR3 totals 13 residues. Trimming took 8 bases from V and 5 from J; bases not matched to a gene: 6. Germline V lookup: CDR1 MNHEY, CDR2 SMNVEV (reference sequence).

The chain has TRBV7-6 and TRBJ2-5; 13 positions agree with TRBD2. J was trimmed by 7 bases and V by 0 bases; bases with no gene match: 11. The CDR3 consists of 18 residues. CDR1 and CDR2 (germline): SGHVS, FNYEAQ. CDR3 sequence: CASSLAATSGGLGRTQYF. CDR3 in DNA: TGTGCCAGCAGCTTAGCCGCGACTAGCGGGGGGCTTGGACGGACCCAGTACTTC. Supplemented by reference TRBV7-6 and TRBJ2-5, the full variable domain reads GAGVSQSPRYKVTKRGQDVALRCDPISGHVSLYWYRQALGQGPEFLTYFNYEAQQDKSGLPNDRFSAERPEGSISTLTIQRTEQRDSAMYRCASSLAATSGGLGRTQYFGPGTRLLVL.

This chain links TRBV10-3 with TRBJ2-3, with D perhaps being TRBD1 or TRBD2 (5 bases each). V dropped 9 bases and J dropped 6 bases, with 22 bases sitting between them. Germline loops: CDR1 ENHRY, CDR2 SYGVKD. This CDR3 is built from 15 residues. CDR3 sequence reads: CAINPGVGVEDTQYF. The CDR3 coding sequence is TGTGCCATTAACCCCGGGGTAGGGGTAGAGGATACGCAGTATTTT.

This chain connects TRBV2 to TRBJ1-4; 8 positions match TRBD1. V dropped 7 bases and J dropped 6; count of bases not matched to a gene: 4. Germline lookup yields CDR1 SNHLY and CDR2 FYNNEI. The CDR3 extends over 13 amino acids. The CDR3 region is CASNGQGHEKLFF. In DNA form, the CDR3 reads TGTGCCAGCAATGGACAGGGTCATGAAAAACTGTTTTTT.

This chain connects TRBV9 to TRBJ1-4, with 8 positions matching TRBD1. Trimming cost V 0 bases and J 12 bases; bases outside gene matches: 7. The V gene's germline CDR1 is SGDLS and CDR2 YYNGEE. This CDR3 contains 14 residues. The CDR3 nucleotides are TGTGCCAGCAGCGTAGGTCAGGGGGCAGGGCAACTGTTTTTT. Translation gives CASSVGQGAGQLFF.

The CDR3 sequence is CASTGDSYEQYF. The CDR3 bases are TGTGCCAGCACAGGGGACTCCTACGAGCAGTACTTC. This chain joins TRBV6-1 and TRBJ2-7, with TRBD1 as a possible D gene (6 bases). The CDR3 sequence is 12 residues long. Germline CDR1 and CDR2: MNHNS and SASEGT. The germline V and J ends were trimmed by 7 bases and 0 bases, with 7 bases remaining between them.

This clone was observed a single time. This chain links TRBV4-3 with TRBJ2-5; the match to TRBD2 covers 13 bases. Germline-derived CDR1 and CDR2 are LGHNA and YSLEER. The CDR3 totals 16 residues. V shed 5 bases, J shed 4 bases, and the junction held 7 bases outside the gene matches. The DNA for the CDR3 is TGCGCCAGCAGCGGGACTAGCGGGAATAGAGGAGAGACCCAGTACTTC. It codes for CASSGTSGNRGETQYF.

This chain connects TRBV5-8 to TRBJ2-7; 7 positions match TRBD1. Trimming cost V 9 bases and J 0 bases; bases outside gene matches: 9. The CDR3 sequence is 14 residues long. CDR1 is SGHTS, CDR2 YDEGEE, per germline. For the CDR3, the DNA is TGTGCCACCGATGGACAGGATATCTCCTACGAGCAGTACTTC. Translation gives CATDGQDISYEQYF.

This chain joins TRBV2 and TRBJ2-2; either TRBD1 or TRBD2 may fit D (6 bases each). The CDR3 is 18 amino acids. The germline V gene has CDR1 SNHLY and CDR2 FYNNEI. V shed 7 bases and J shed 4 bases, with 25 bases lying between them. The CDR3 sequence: CASMVRGRGGITTGELFF. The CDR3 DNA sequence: TGTGCCAGCATGGTACGGGGGCGCGGCGGGATCACCACCGGGGAGCTGTTTTTT.

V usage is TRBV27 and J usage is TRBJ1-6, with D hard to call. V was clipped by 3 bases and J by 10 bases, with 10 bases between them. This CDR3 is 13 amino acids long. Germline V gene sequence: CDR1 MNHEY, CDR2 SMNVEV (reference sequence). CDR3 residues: CASSFGLGSPLHF. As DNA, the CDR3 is TGTGCCAGCAGTTTTGGGCTAGGGTCACCCCTCCACTTT.

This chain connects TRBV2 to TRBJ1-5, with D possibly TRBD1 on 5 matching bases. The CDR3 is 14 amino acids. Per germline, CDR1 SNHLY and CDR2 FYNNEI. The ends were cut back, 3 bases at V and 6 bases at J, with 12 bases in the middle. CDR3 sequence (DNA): TGTGCCAGCAGTGATATGGGGGGGAGTCAGCCCCAGCATTTT. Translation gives CASSDMGGSQPQHF.

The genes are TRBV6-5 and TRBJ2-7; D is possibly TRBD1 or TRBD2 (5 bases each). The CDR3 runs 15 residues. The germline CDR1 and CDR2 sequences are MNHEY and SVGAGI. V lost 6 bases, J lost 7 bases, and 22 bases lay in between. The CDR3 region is CASSPVGTEGWEQYF. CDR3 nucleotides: TGTGCCAGCAGCCCGGTAGGGACCGAAGGATGGGAGCAGTACTTC.

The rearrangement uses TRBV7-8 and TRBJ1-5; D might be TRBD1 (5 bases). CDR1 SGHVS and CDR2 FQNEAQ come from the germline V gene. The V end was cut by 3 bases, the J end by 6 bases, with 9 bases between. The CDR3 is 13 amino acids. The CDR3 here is CASSLGRAQPQHF. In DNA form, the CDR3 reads TGTGCCAGCAGCTTGGGCAGGGCTCAGCCCCAGCATTTT.

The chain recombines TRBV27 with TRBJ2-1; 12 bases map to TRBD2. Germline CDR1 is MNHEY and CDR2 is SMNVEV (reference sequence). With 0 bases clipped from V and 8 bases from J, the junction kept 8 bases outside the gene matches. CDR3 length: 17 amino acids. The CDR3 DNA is TGTGCCAGCAGTTTATCTCATGCGACTAGCGGGAGCGATGAGCAGTTCTTC. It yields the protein CASSLSHATSGSDEQFF.